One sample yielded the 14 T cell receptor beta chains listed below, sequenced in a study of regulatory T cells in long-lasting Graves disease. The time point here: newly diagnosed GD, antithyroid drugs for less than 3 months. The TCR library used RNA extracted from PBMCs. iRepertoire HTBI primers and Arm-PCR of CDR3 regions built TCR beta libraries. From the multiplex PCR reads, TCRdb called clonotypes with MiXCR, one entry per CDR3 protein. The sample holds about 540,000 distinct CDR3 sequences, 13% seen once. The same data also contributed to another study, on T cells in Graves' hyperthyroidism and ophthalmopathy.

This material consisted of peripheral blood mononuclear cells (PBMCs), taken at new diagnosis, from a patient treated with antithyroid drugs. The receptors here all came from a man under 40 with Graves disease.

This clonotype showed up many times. Written as DNA, the CDR3 is TGTGCCAGCAGTTTTCAGCGTGGGTTAGCGGGAGCGTCCGGGGAGCTGTTTTTT. Translation gives CASSFQRGLAGASGELFF. The V and J genes are TRBV12-3 or TRBV12-4 and TRBJ2-2; 9 bases align to TRBD2. With V trimmed by 3 bases and J by 6 bases, 14 bases remained unmatched. This CDR3 region has 18 residues.

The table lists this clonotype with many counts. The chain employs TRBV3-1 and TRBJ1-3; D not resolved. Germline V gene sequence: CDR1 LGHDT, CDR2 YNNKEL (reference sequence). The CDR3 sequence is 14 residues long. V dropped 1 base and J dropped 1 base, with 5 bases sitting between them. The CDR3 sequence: CASSQAESGNTIYF. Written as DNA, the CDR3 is TGTGCCAGCAGCCAAGCCGAGTCTGGAAACACCATATATTTT.

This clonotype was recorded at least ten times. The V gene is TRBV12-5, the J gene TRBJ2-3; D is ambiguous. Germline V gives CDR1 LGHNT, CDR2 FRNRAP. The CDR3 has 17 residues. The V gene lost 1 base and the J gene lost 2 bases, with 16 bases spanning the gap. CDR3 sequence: CASGLAPLLWPTDTQYF. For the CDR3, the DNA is TGTGCTAGTGGTTTGGCCCCCCTTTTATGGCCCACAGATACGCAGTATTTT.

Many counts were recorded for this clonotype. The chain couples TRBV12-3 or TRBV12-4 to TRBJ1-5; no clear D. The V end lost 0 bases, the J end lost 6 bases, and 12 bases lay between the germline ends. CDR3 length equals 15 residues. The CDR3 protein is CASSLAIQDTQPQHF. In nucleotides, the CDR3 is TGTGCCAGCAGTTTAGCTATTCAGGATACTCAGCCCCAGCATTTT.

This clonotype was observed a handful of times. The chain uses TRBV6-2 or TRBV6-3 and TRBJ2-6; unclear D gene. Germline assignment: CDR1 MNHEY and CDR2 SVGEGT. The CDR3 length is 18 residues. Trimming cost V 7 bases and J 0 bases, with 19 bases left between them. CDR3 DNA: TGTGCCAGCACCGCGACCCTAGTCCCTAACTCTGGGGCCAACGTCCTGACTTTC. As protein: CASTATLVPNSGANVLTF.

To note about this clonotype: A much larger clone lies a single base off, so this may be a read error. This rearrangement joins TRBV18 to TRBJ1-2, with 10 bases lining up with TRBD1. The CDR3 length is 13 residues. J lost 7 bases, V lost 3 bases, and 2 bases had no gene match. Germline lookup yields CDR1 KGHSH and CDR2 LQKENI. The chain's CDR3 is CASSPGTGAGYTF. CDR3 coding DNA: TGTGCCAGCTCACCGGGGACAGGGGCTGGCTACACCTTC.

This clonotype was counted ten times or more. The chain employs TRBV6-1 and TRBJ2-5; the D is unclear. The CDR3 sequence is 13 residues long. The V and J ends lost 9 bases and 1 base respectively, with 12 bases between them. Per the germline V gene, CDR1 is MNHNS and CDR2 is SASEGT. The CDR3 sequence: CARSGIAQETQYF. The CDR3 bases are TGTGCCAGATCCGGTATAGCCCAAGAGACCCAGTACTTC.

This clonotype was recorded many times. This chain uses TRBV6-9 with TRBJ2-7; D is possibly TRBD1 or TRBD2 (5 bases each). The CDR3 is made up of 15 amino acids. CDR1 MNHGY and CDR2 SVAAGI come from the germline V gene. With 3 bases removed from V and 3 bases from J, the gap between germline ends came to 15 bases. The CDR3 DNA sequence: TGTGCCAGCAGTTACTGGGACGGCCCCATCTACGAGCAGTACTTC. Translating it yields CASSYWDGPIYEQYF.

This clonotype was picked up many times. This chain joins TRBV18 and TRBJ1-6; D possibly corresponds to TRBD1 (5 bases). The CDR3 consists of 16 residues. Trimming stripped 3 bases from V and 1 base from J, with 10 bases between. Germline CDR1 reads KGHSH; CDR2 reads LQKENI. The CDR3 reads CASSPAQGSYNSPLHF. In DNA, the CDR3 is TGTGCCAGCTCACCGGCCCAGGGATCCTATAATTCACCCCTCCACTTT.

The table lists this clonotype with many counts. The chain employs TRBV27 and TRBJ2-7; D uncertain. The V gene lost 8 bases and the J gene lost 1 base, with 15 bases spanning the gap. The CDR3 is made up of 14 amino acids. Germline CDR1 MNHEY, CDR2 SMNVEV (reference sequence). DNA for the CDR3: TGTGCCAGCTCCTCATCCGCGTTTTCCTACGAGCAGTACTTC. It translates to CASSSSAFSYEQYF.

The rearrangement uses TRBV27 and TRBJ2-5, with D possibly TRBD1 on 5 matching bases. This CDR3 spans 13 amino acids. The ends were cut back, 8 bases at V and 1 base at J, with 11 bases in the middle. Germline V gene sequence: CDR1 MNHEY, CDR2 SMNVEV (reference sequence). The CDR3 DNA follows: TGTGCCAGCTCCAAAGGGGCCCAAGAGACCCAGTACTTC. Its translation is CASSKGAQETQYF.

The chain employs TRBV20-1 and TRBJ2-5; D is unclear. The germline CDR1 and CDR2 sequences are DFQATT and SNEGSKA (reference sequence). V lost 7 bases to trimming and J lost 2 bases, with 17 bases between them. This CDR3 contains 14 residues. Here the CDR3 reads CSVRVSAEQETQYF. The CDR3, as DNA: TGCAGTGTGAGAGTAAGCGCGGAACAAGAGACCCAGTACTTC.

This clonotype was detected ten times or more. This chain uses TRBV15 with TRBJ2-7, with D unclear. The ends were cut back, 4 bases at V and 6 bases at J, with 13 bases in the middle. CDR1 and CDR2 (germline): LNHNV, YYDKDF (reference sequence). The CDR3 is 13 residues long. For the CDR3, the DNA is TGTGCCACCAGCAATTCCGGGCCCGGCGAGCAGTACTTC. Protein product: CATSNSGPGEQYF.

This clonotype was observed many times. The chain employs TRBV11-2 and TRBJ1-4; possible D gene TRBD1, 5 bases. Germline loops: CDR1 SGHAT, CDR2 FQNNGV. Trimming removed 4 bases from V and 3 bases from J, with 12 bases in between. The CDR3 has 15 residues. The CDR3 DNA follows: TGTGCCAGCAGCTCCGCGGGGGATGCTAATGAAAAACTGTTTTTT. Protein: CASSSAGDANEKLFF.